A single sample is the source of the 28 T cell receptor beta chains below, sequenced in a study of Ad26.COV2.S vaccination and SARS-CoV-2 variants (dated by TCRdb to the early 2020s). Read against the paper, the sample's treatment or condition label means: 15 to 20 received Ad26.COV2.S at low or high dose, single or two shots; 5 received placebo; per-sample allocation not given. For vaccine and placebo recipients, repertoires were sequenced using samples collected on day 63 after the first injection. The library was obtained by the immunoSEQ multiplex PCR assay. TCRdb took over this immuneACCESS table, retaining in-frame rearrangements with V and J assigned. Such tables are incomplete; in checked studies, under half of the missing clones stem from an unresolved V gene, and the remainder is unexplained. This sample comprises roughly 410,000 clones, around four fifths of them detected only once. Jointly, the top ten make up approximately 7% of the sample.

The sample here was peripheral blood, taken in a trial of Ad26.COV2.S vaccine versus placebo. Receptors were obtained from a person aged 18 to 65 who received the Ad26.COV2.S COVID-19 vaccine or a placebo.

The rearrangement joins TRBV5-1 to TRBJ2-7; D is possibly TRBD2 (6 bases). The germline gives CDR1 SGHRS, CDR2 YFSETQ. The CDR3 extends over 15 amino acids. Trimming left V 0 bases short and J 8 bases short, with 18 bases between. DNA of the CDR3: TGCGCCAGCAGCTTGGGTTACGGCACGGGGGAGAAGCAGTACTTC. Translating it yields CASSLGYGTGEKQYF.

The J gene is TRBJ1-1, the V gene TRBV18; 7 bases map to TRBD1. Trimming took 3 bases from V and 11 from J; bases not matched to a gene: 6. This CDR3 is 12 amino acids long. Germline-derived CDR1 and CDR2 are KGHSH and LQKENI. The CDR3 region has the DNA TGTGCCAGCTCACCCGACGGGACAGCCGCTTTCTTT. Its translation: CASSPDGTAAFF. Using reference TRBV18 and TRBJ1-1 for the parts outside the CDR3, the full variable domain is NAGVMQNPRHLVRRRGQEARLRCSPMKGHSHVYWYRQLPEEGLKFMVYLQKENIIDESGMPKERFSAEFPKEGPSILRIQQVVRGDSAAYFCASSPDGTAAFFGQGTRLTVV.

In DNA form, the CDR3 reads TGTGCCAGCAGTAGGGCTGCAGCCTACGAGCAGTACTTC. Its translation is CASSRAAAYEQYF. J is TRBJ2-7 and V is TRBV6-5; D gene unclear. Trimming left V 5 bases short and J 2 bases short, with 10 bases between. The V gene's germline CDR1 is MNHEY and CDR2 SVGAGI. CDR3 length equals 13 residues.

This chain links TRBV30 with TRBJ2-1; 8 nucleotides align to TRBD2. V was pared by 5 bases and J by 3 bases, with 6 bases of the junction left unmatched. The germline V gene encodes CDR1 GTSNPN and CDR2 SVGIG (reference sequence). The CDR3 is made up of 14 amino acids. In DNA, the CDR3 is TGTGCCTGGGCTAGCGGGCAGTTCTACAATGAGCAGTTCTTC. It translates to CAWASGQFYNEQFF.

The chain couples TRBV9 to TRBJ2-7; D possibly corresponds to TRBD2 (5 bases). The V end lost 0 bases, the J end lost 9 bases, and 19 bases lay between the germline ends. From germline, CDR1 is SGDLS and CDR2 YYNGEE. CDR3 length equals 15 residues. The DNA for the CDR3 is TGTGCCAGCAGCGTAGTCTCGCGGGTCTTTGGAGTGCAGTACTTC. Its protein is CASSVVSRVFGVQYF.

The J gene is TRBJ2-5, the V gene TRBV4-1, with TRBD2 as a possible D gene (6 bases). Per the germline V gene, CDR1 is MGHRA and CDR2 is YSYEKL. The V end lost 4 bases, the J end lost 0 bases, and 15 bases lay between the germline ends. The length of the CDR3 is 16 residues. DNA of the CDR3: TGCGCCAGCAGCCGCCCGCCGGGGAGGTACCAAGAGACCCAGTACTTC. Translated: CASSRPPGRYQETQYF.

The chain carries TRBV5-1 and TRBJ2-2; 7 bases fit TRBD2. Trimming took 1 base from V and 8 from J; bases not matched to a gene: 5. The CDR3 runs to 14 residues. Germline CDR1 SGHRS, CDR2 YFSETQ. CDR3 residues: CASSLSSGEGELFF. The DNA for the CDR3 is TGCGCCAGCAGCTTGTCAAGCGGGGAGGGGGAGCTGTTTTTT. The full variable domain, its missing parts supplied by reference TRBV5-1 and TRBJ2-2, is KAGVTQTPRYLIKTRGQQVTLSCSPISGHRSVSWYQQTPGQGLQFLFEYFSETQRNKGNFPGRFSGRQFSNSRSEMNVSTLELGDSALYLCASSLSSGEGELFFGEGSRLTVL.

This clone was seen more than once but under ten times. This sequence joins TRBV7-2 and TRBJ2-1; maybe TRBD2 (6 bases). V was shortened by 1 base and J by 9 bases, with 22 bases between the two germline ends. Germline lookup yields CDR1 SGHTA and CDR2 FQGNSA. The length of the CDR3 is 17 residues. The DNA for the CDR3 is TGTGCCAGCAGCTTAGGTGGACTATCCGGCGGGTCATCTGAGCAGTTCTTC. Protein: CASSLGGLSGGSSEQFF.

The table lists this clone with a count of one. The V call is TRBV5-1, the J call TRBJ1-2, with a weak D call TRBD1 (6 bases). CDR1 SGHRS and CDR2 YFSETQ come from the germline V gene. V was trimmed by 4 bases and J by 2 bases, leaving 15 bases between them. The CDR3 spans 15 residues. CDR3 sequence (DNA): TGCGCCAGCAGCCAAGGACCGGGACAAAACTATGGCTACACCTTC. This encodes CASSQGPGQNYGYTF.

The chain uses TRBV5-6 and TRBJ2-7; no reliable D call. CDR3 length equals 13 residues. The germline gives CDR1 SGHDT, CDR2 YYEEEE. Trimming took off 4 bases at V and 3 bases at J, with 11 bases between the two ends. The CDR3: CASSLTVNYEQYF. CDR3 DNA sequence: TGTGCCAGCAGCCTGACCGTTAACTACGAGCAGTACTTC.

V usage is TRBV12-3 or TRBV12-4 and J usage is TRBJ1-2, with TRBD1 matching 8 bases. V was pared by 6 bases and J by 8 bases, with 8 bases of the junction left unmatched. The CDR3 loop spans 13 amino acids. In nucleotides, the CDR3 is TGTGCCAGCAGATGGACAGGGAATGACGGCTACACCTTC. Residues: CASRWTGNDGYTF.

This chain connects TRBV4-1 to TRBJ1-5; a weak D match, TRBD1 (5 bases). Germline loops: CDR1 MGHRA, CDR2 YSYEKL. V lost 0 bases and J 4 bases, leaving 16 bases between the germline ends. The CDR3 spans 17 residues. CDR3 sequence (DNA): TGCGCCAGCAGCCAAGACCCGCGGCAGGGAGGGAATCAGCCCCAGCATTTT. Its protein product is CASSQDPRQGGNQPQHF.

This chain uses TRBV19 with TRBJ1-1; 8 bases are a match to TRBD1. Germline lookup yields CDR1 LNHDA and CDR2 SQIVND (reference sequence). With 6 bases clipped from V and 5 bases from J, the junction kept 8 bases outside the gene matches. This CDR3 is 14 amino acids long. The CDR3 spells CASRIQGVRTEAFF. CDR3 DNA: TGTGCCAGTAGGATACAGGGGGTGCGGACTGAAGCTTTCTTT.

This clone was seen only once. The rearrangement uses TRBV14 and TRBJ1-6; D ambiguous. The CDR3 covers 13 residues. Germline lookup yields CDR1 SGHDN and CDR2 FVKESK. The V end lost 1 base, the J end lost 12 bases, and 10 bases lay between the germline ends. CDR3: CASSQVSSRPLHF. Written as DNA, the CDR3 is TGTGCCAGCAGCCAAGTCTCCTCACGACCCCTCCACTTT.

This chain connects TRBV27 to TRBJ1-6, with D unclear. Germline CDR1 reads MNHEY; CDR2 reads SMNVEV (reference sequence). The CDR3 extends over 13 amino acids. The V and J ends lost 0 bases and 14 bases respectively, with 11 bases between them. The CDR3 DNA follows: TGTGCCAGCAGTTTATCGGAGGTTTTCACCCTCCACTTT. Amino acid sequence: CASSLSEVFTLHF.

This clone was seen a single time. The chain couples TRBV7-3 to TRBJ2-5, with a tentative D call TRBD2 (5 bases). This CDR3 is 15 amino acids long. CDR1 and CDR2 from the germline V gene are SGHTA and FQGTGA. The V and J ends lost 2 bases and 4 bases respectively, with 14 bases between them. CDR3 amino acids: CASSLLGSAAETQYF. As DNA, the CDR3 is TGTGCCAGCAGCTTATTGGGGAGCGCCGCAGAGACCCAGTACTTC.

V usage is TRBV2 and J usage is TRBJ2-1; 10 positions match TRBD1. The CDR3 is 15 amino acids. Trimming at V came to 6 bases and at J to 3 bases, leaving 5 bases not matched to a gene. The germline V gene has CDR1 SNHLY and CDR2 FYNNEI. CDR3 amino acids: CASRGQGTHYNEQFF. CDR3 sequence (DNA): TGTGCCAGCAGGGGACAGGGGACCCACTACAATGAGCAGTTCTTC.

V and J are TRBV5-1 and TRBJ2-3; 9 positions match TRBD1. Germline CDR1 and CDR2: SGHRS and YFSETQ. The CDR3 extends over 14 amino acids. The junction had 5 bases not matched to a gene; V was cut back by 5 bases and J by 4 bases. The CDR3 loop is CASSRTGAPDTQYF. The CDR3 bases are TGCGCCAGCAGTCGGACAGGGGCGCCAGATACGCAGTATTTT.

This sequence joins TRBV6-5 and TRBJ2-1, with 8 bases that match TRBD2. V lost 6 bases to trimming and J lost 2 bases; unmatched junction nucleotides: 3. The CDR3 loop spans 14 amino acids. Per the germline V gene, CDR1 is MNHEY and CDR2 is SVGAGI. The chain's CDR3 is CASSRGGPYNEQFF. CDR3 sequence (DNA): TGTGCCAGCAGCCGGGGGGGCCCCTACAATGAGCAGTTCTTC.

This clone was counted a single time. The chain couples TRBV13 to TRBJ2-7, with D perhaps matching TRBD1 (6 bases). CDR1 and CDR2 from the germline V gene are PRHDT and FYEKMQ (reference sequence). Trimming took 5 bases from V and 4 from J, leaving 12 bases between them. This CDR3 spans 13 amino acids. CDR3 loop: CASSLRGGYEQYF. The CDR3 nucleotides read TGTGCCAGCAGCCTCAGGGGCGGGTACGAGCAGTACTTC.

The chain links TRBV4-1 to TRBJ1-4; no reliable D call. Deletions cut 5 bases from V and 0 bases from J, with 25 bases between. In germline, CDR1 is MGHRA, CDR2 YSYEKL. This CDR3 contains 20 residues. CDR3 residues: CASSGRRRQAAFATNEKLFF. CDR3 nucleotide sequence: TGCGCCAGCAGCGGAAGGAGGCGGCAGGCGGCTTTTGCAACTAATGAAAAACTGTTTTTT.

The V and J genes are TRBV3-1 (or the pseudogene TRBV3-2) and TRBJ2-7, with D unclear. From germline, CDR1 is LGHDT and CDR2 YNNKEL (reference sequence). The CDR3 sequence is 14 residues long. Trimming removed 4 bases from V and 5 bases from J, with 15 bases in between. CDR3 sequence (DNA): TGTGCCAGCAGCCCCTTGAGTCGGACCAACGAGCAGTACTTC. It specifies CASSPLSRTNEQYF.

The chain carries TRBV29-1 and TRBJ2-3; 11 positions match TRBD2. This CDR3 spans 16 amino acids. V lost 3 bases, J lost 2 bases, and 7 bases stayed unmatched. Germline CDR1 reads SQVTM; CDR2 reads ANQGSEA. The CDR3: CSVDLGTSGNTDTQYF. The CDR3 DNA follows: TGCAGCGTTGATTTGGGGACTAGCGGAAACACAGATACGCAGTATTTT.

V is TRBV14 and J is TRBJ2-2; D is unresolved. Trimming took 5 bases from V and 1 from J, leaving 14 bases between them. CDR1 and CDR2 from the germline V gene are SGHDN and FVKESK. The CDR3 length is 16 residues. DNA for the CDR3: TGTGCCAGCAGCGAGAGTCACAGATTGAACACCGGGGAGCTGTTTTTT. Its translation is CASSESHRLNTGELFF.

This chain links TRBV6-1 with TRBJ2-2; D gene uncertain. Trimming took 2 bases from V and 4 from J, leaving 8 bases between them. The CDR3 totals 14 residues. Germline assignment: CDR1 MNHNS and CDR2 SASEGT. CDR3: CASSENVPTGELFF. The DNA for the CDR3 is TGTGCCAGCAGTGAAAACGTTCCCACCGGGGAGCTGTTTTTT.

The genes are TRBV15 and TRBJ2-1; maybe TRBD2 (8 bases). V shed 0 bases and J shed 5 bases, with 17 bases lying between them. Per germline, CDR1 LNHNV and CDR2 YYDKDF (reference sequence). The CDR3 has 17 residues. The CDR3 spells CATSRDLDSGTDNEQFF. The CDR3 coding sequence is TGTGCCACCAGCAGAGATCTGGATAGCGGGACAGACAATGAGCAGTTCTTC. The entire variable domain, with the rest obtained from reference TRBV15 and TRBJ2-1, is as follows: DAMVIQNPRYQVTQFGKPVTLSCSQTLNHNVMYWYQQKSSQAPKLLFHYYDKDFNNEADTPDNFQSRRPNTSFCFLDIRSPGLGDTAMYLCATSRDLDSGTDNEQFFGPGTRLTVL.

The genes are TRBV18 and TRBJ2-2, with 7 bases that match TRBD1. The ends lost 3 bases at V and 5 bases at J; junction bases unmatched: 6. This CDR3 has 15 residues. Germline CDR1 reads KGHSH; CDR2 reads LQKENI. For the CDR3, the DNA is TGTGCCAGCTCACCTTTCGAGACAGGGACCGGGGAGCTGTTTTTT. Amino acid sequence: CASSPFETGTGELFF.

The rearrangement links TRBV28 to TRBJ2-2; D is possibly TRBD1 or TRBD2 (5 bases each). Per germline, CDR1 MDHEN and CDR2 SYDVKM. V was trimmed by 4 bases and J by 4 bases, leaving 13 bases between them. The CDR3 has 15 amino acids. CDR3 region: CASSSLGESTGELFF. In DNA, the CDR3 is TGTGCCAGCAGTTCCTTGGGGGAGAGCACCGGGGAGCTGTTTTTT.